This entry is about one T cell receptor beta chain. Germline V gene data show CDR1 as SGHRS and CDR2 as YFSETQ. The CDR3 extends over 16 amino acids. Trimming cost V 5 bases and J 2 bases; bases outside gene matches: 9. This specimen comes from a study of blood T cell repertoires in COVID-19. Study information: The analysed material was cDNA or gDNA that came from T cells, B-cell-depleted T cells, or PBMCs.

Per the authors' pipeline: Amplifying reference gene primers gave estimates of nucleated cell counts. Method: immunoSEQ multiplex PCR; TCRdb's copy keeps in-frame clones and lacks some. V, J and clone size derive from that table, while D and trimming were established from the DNA sequence. This sample has about 140,000 clones, with over 75% found just once. This receptor was identified in a human donor in a cohort sampled during active COVID-19. The sample was peripheral blood. The rearrangement uses TRBV5-1 and TRBJ2-5; 10 bases align to TRBD2. CDR3: CASRIVRTSGQETQYF. Here the CDR3 DNA reads TGCGCCAGCAGGATAGTCCGGACTAGCGGTCAAGAGACCCAGTACTTC.